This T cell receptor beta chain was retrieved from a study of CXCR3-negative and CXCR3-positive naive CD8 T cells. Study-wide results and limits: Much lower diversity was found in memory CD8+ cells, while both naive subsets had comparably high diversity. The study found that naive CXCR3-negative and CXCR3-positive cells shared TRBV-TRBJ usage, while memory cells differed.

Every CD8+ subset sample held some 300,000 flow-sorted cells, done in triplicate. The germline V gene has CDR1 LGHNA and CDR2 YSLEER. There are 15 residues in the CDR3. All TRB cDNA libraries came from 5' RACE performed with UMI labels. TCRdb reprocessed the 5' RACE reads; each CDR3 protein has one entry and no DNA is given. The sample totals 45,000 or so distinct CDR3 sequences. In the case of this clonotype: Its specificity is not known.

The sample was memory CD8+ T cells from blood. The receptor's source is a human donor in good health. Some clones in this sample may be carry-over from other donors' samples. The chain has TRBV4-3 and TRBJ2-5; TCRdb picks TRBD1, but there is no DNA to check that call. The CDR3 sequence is CASSQGAGTPGAQYF.